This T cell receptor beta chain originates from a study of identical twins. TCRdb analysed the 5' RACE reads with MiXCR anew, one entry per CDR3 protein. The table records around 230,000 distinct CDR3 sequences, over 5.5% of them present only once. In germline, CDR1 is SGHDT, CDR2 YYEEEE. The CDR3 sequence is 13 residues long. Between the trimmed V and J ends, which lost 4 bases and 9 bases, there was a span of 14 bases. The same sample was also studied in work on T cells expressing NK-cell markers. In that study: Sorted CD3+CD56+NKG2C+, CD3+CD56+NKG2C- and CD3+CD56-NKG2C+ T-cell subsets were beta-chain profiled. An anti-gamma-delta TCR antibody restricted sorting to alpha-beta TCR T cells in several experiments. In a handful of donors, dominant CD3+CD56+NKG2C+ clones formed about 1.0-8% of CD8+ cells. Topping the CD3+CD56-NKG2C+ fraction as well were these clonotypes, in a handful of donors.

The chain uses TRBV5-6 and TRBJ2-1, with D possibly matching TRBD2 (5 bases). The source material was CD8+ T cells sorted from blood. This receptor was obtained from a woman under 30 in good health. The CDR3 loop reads CASSPGVFSEQFF. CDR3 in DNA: TGTGCCAGCAGCCCCGGGGTGTTCAGTGAGCAGTTCTTC.